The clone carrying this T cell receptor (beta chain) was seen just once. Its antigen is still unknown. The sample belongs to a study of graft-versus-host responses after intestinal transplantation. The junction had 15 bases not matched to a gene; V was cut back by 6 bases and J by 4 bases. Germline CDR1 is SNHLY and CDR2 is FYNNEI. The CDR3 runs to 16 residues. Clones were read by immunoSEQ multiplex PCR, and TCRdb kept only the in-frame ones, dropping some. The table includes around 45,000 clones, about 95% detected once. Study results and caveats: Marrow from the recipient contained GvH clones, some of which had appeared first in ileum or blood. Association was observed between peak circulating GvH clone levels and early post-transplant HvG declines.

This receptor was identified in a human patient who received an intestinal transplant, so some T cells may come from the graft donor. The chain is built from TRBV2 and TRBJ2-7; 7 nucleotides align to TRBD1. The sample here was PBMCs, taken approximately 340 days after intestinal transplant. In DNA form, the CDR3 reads TGTGCCAGCAGCTTAGAGGGGGCAGTGAATCCGTACGAGCAGTACTTC. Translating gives CASSLEGAVNPYEQYF.